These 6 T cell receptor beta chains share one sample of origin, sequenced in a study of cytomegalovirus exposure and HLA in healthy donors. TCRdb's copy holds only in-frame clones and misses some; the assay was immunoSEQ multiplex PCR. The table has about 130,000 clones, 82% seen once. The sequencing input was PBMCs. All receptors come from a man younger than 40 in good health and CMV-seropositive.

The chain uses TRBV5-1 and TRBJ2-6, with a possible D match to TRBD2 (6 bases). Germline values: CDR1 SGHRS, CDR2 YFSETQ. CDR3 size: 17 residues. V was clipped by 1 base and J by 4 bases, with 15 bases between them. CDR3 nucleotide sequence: TGCGCCAGCAGCTTGCTGGGGCGGGGAACCGGGGCCAACGTCCTGACTTTC. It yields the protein CASSLLGRGTGANVLTF.

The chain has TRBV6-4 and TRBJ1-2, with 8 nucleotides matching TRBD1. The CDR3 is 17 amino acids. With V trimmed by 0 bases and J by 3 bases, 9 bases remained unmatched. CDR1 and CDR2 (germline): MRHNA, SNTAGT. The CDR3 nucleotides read TGTGCCAGCAGTGACTCACCACGACAGGGGCCTTACTATGGCTACACCTTC. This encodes CASSDSPRQGPYYGYTF.

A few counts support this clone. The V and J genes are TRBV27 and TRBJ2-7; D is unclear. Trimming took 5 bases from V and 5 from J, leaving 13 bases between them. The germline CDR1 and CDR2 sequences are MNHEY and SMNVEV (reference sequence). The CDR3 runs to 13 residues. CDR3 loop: CASSSVGSHEQYF. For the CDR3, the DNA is TGTGCCAGCAGTAGTGTCGGTAGCCACGAGCAGTACTTC.

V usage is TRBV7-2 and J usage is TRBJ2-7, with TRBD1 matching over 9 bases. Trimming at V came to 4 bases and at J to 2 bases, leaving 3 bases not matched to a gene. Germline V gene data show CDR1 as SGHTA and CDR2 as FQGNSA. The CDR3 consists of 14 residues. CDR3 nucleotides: TGTGCCAGCAGCTCCCGGGACAGGGCCTACGAGCAGTACTTC. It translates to CASSSRDRAYEQYF. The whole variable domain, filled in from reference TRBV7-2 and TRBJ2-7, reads GAGVSQSPSNKVTEKGKDVELRCDPISGHTALYWYRQSLGQGLEFLIYFQGNSAPDKSGLPSDRFSAERTGGSVSTLTIQRTQQEDSAVYLCASSSRDRAYEQYFGPGTRLTVT.

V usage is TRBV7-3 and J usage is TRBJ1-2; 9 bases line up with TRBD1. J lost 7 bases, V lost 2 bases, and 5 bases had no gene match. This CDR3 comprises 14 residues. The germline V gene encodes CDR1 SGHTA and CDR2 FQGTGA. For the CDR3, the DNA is TGTGCCAGCAGCTTAGGACAGGGGATGGGTGGCTACACCTTC. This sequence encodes CASSLGQGMGGYTF.

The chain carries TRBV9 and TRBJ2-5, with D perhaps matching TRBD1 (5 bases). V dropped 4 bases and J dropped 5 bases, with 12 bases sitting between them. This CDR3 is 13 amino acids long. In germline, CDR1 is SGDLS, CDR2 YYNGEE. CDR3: CASSPPPGETQYF. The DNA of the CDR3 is TGTGCCAGCAGCCCGCCCCCAGGGGAGACCCAGTACTTC.